These T cell receptor beta chains were read from a single sample in a study of control samples from healthy donors and cancer patients. Produced via immunoSEQ multiplex PCR; TCRdb's table is partial and in-frame only. There are 100,000 to 150,000 clones in the sample; roughly 86% occur only once, and roughly 2.8% lies in the top ten. The sample consisted of blood. These receptors came from a man in his fifties or sixties in good health. Both conserved end residues are part of each CDR3. A D gene is named only where the DNA matches it firmly. The size of a clone is reported for some rows only, either as once, few or many, or as a class for expanded clones.

size: NA
J: TRBJ1-1
V: TRBV7-2
D: NA
DNA: TGTGCCAGCAGCTTAGAGGCTCGTACGGCGGCTTTCTTT
CDR3: CASSLEARTAAFF

size: NA
J: TRBJ2-4
V: TRBV27
D: NA
DNA: TGTGCCAGCAGCGACGGGCCCTGGGGGATCAAAAACATTCAGTACTTC
CDR3: CASSDGPWGIKNIQYF

size: few
J: TRBJ1-2
V: TRBV10-1
D: TRBD1
DNA: TGCGCCAGCAGTGGATCGGACAGGCCCTATGGCTACACCTTC
CDR3: CASSGSDRPYGYTF

size: once
J: TRBJ2-5
V: TRBV5-1
D: TRBD2
DNA: TGCGCCAGCAGCTTGGAGGCCCTAGCGGGGTTACAAGAGACCCAGTACTTC
CDR3: CASSLEALAGLQETQYF

size: once
J: TRBJ1-2
V: TRBV6-5
D: NA
DNA: TGTGCCAGCAGTCAATTCCAGGGGTTAGTCTACACCTTC
CDR3: CASSQFQGLVYTF

size: NA
J: TRBJ2-1
V: TRBV24-1
D: NA
DNA: TGTGCCACCAGTGACCCCGTGAGGGGCAATGATGAGCAGTTCTTC
CDR3: CATSDPVRGNDEQFF

size: NA
J: TRBJ1-1
V: TRBV15
D: TRBD1
DNA: TGTGCCACCAGCAGAGATCTTGTTCTTGGTTCGGGACAGGGGAGCGCTTTCTTT
CDR3: CATSRDLVLGSGQGSAFF

size: NA
J: TRBJ1-1
V: TRBV30
D: TRBD1
DNA: TGTGCCTGGAGTGTGGACAGGGCCACTGAAGCTTTCTTT
CDR3: CAWSVDRATEAFF

size: NA
J: TRBJ1-2
V: TRBV19
D: TRBD1
DNA: TGTGCCAGTAGTGATACAGGGGTCCCTGGCTACACCTTC
CDR3: CASSDTGVPGYTF

size: once
J: TRBJ2-3
V: TRBV19
D: NA
DNA: TGTGCCAGTAGTCCCCGGGACTCCCCTGGGCTTGATACGCAGTATTTT
CDR3: CASSPRDSPGLDTQYF

size: few
J: TRBJ1-1
V: TRBV18
D: TRBD1
DNA: TGTGCCAGCTCACCCCAAACAGGGGACACTGAAGCTTTCTTT
CDR3: CASSPQTGDTEAFF

size: NA
J: TRBJ2-1
V: TRBV3-1/TRBV3-2
D: TRBD1
DNA: TGTGCCAGCAGCGACAGGGGGCAAGGAGGTGAGCAGTTCTTC
CDR3: CASSDRGQGGEQFF

size: NA
J: TRBJ2-3
V: TRBV28
D: TRBD2
DNA: TGTGCCAGCAGTTTCAGGACTAGGGCTAGCGGTCCTAGGGATACGCAGTATTTT
CDR3: CASSFRTRASGPRDTQYF

size: NA
J: TRBJ1-6
V: TRBV27
D: NA
DNA: TGTGCCAGCAAGGACCATCCGACAGCAATCGGTTCACCCCTCCACTTT
CDR3: CASKDHPTAIGSPLHF

size: NA
J: TRBJ2-5
V: TRBV30
D: TRBD2
DNA: TGTGCCTGGAGTGTACTTGGGGGGGGACAAGAGACCCAGTACTTC
CDR3: CAWSVLGGGQETQYF

size: NA
J: TRBJ1-1
V: TRBV4-1
D: TRBD1
DNA: TGCGCCAGCAGCCTAACAGGGGGGGGGAGACGTGAAGCTTTCTTT
CDR3: CASSLTGGGRREAFF

size: NA
J: TRBJ1-5
V: TRBV4-1
D: NA
DNA: TGCGCCAGCAGCCGGACACGAAGCAATCAGCCCCAGCATTTT
CDR3: CASSRTRSNQPQHF

size: NA
J: TRBJ1-1
V: TRBV5-1
D: NA
DNA: TGCGCCAGCAGCTTGGTCAACACTGAAGCTTTCTTT
CDR3: CASSLVNTEAFF

size: NA
J: TRBJ2-2
V: TRBV5-6
D: NA
DNA: TGTGCCAGCAGCTTTGCGTCCTTGGGGGAGCTGTTTTTT
CDR3: CASSFASLGELFF

size: NA
J: TRBJ1-1
V: TRBV7-9
D: NA
DNA: TGTGCCAGCAGCTTAGTGGGGTCGAACACTGAAGCTTTCTTT
CDR3: CASSLVGSNTEAFF

size: few
J: TRBJ1-2
V: TRBV12-3/TRBV12-4
D: NA
DNA: TGTGCCAGCAGTTTTGGTTACAGTTTTGGCTACACCTTC
CDR3: CASSFGYSFGYTF

size: NA
J: TRBJ2-2
V: TRBV11-2
D: NA
DNA: TGTGCCAGCAGCTTCGGGGCGGGAATAACCGGGGAGCTGTTTTTT
CDR3: CASSFGAGITGELFF

size: NA
J: TRBJ2-2
V: TRBV5-1
D: NA
DNA: TGCGCCAGCAGCTTGGTGGTTGCCGGGGAGCTGTTTTTT
CDR3: CASSLVVAGELFF

size: NA
J: TRBJ1-1
V: TRBV9
D: NA
DNA: TGTGCCAGCAGCCCTCGTCCAGGGGTTGAAGCTTTCTTT
CDR3: CASSPRPGVEAFF

size: few
J: TRBJ1-1
V: TRBV3-1/TRBV3-2
D: TRBD1
DNA: TGTGCCAGCAGCCAACAGTGGGGGGGGACAGCTGAAGCTTTCTTT
CDR3: CASSQQWGGTAEAFF

size: NA
J: TRBJ1-6
V: TRBV6-5
D: NA
DNA: TGTGCCACCGCGCGGGGCCCTAATTCACCCCTCCACTTT
CDR3: CATARGPNSPLHF

size: NA
J: TRBJ2-1
V: TRBV2
D: TRBD2
DNA: TGTGCCAGCAGAGGGCTAGCGGGGGTTAATGAGCAGTTCTTC
CDR3: CASRGLAGVNEQFF

size: NA
J: TRBJ2-1
V: TRBV5-1
D: NA
DNA: TGCGCCAGCAGCTTGAACCTCGTTGAGCAGTTCTTC
CDR3: CASSLNLVEQFF

size: NA
J: TRBJ2-2
V: TRBV3-1/TRBV3-2
D: TRBD1
DNA: TGTGCCAGCAGCCATTTACCGGACAGGGGGGGCAGTACCGGGGAGCTGTTTTTT
CDR3: CASSHLPDRGGSTGELFF

size: NA
J: TRBJ1-2
V: TRBV7-9
D: NA
DNA: TGTGCCAGCAGCTCGACAGGAATTAGCTACACCTTC
CDR3: CASSSTGISYTF

size: NA
J: TRBJ1-2
V: TRBV11-3
D: TRBD1
DNA: TGTGCCAGCAGCTTAGTGAGGGACAGGGTGGTTGGCTACACCTTC
CDR3: CASSLVRDRVVGYTF

size: NA
J: TRBJ2-5
V: TRBV7-2
D: NA
DNA: TGTGCCAGCAGCGGAAAGGTACTTACACAAGAGACCCAGTACTTC
CDR3: CASSGKVLTQETQYF

size: NA
J: TRBJ1-1
V: TRBV5-1
D: NA
DNA: TGCGCCAGCAGCTTGGACAGGGATGCCACTGAAGCTTTCTTT
CDR3: CASSLDRDATEAFF

size: NA
J: TRBJ1-5
V: TRBV5-4
D: TRBD1
DNA: TGTGCCAGCAGCTTTGGGACAGGGGGCTCCAATCAGCCCCAGCATTTT
CDR3: CASSFGTGGSNQPQHF

size: NA
J: TRBJ1-1
V: TRBV7-9
D: NA
DNA: TGTGCCAGCAGCCTGGAGCTTGGCTCTGAAGCTTTCTTT
CDR3: CASSLELGSEAFF

size: NA
J: TRBJ1-5
V: TRBV27
D: NA
DNA: TGTGCCAGCAGCTTAGAAGGGGGTTTGAGCAATCAGCCCCAGCATTTT
CDR3: CASSLEGGLSNQPQHF

size: NA
J: TRBJ1-1
V: TRBV28
D: TRBD1
DNA: TGTGCCAGCAGCCCGGACAGGGTGAGAGAAGCTTTCTTT
CDR3: CASSPDRVREAFF

size: NA
J: TRBJ1-4
V: TRBV27
D: NA
DNA: TGTGCCAGCAGTCACGGACAGTTTAATGAAAAACTGTTTTTT
CDR3: CASSHGQFNEKLFF

size: NA
J: TRBJ1-5
V: TRBV6-1
D: NA
DNA: TGTGCCAGCAGTGATAGTGGGGTCGCAGGTCAGCCCCAGCATTTT
CDR3: CASSDSGVAGQPQHF

size: NA
J: TRBJ1-1
V: TRBV30
D: NA
DNA: TGTGCCTGGAGTGGGCCCGGGAGGAACACTGAAGCTTTCTTT
CDR3: CAWSGPGRNTEAFF

size: NA
J: TRBJ1-5
V: TRBV6-6
D: NA
DNA: TGTGCCAGCAGTTACACAGGGACGGGTCAGCCCCAGCATTTT
CDR3: CASSYTGTGQPQHF

size: NA
J: TRBJ1-6
V: TRBV4-3
D: NA
DNA: TGCGCCAGCAGCCAAGATCCAGGGCAGAACAATTCACCCCTCCACTTT
CDR3: CASSQDPGQNNSPLHF

size: NA
J: TRBJ1-6
V: TRBV5-1
D: NA
DNA: TGCGCCAGCAGCTTGGGAGCTGTTAGCTCCTATAATTCACCCCTCCACTTT
CDR3: CASSLGAVSSYNSPLHF

size: once
J: TRBJ1-5
V: TRBV5-8
D: TRBD1
DNA: TGTGCCAGCACCCAACAGGGGCTTAGCAATCAGCCCCAGCATTTT
CDR3: CASTQQGLSNQPQHF

size: once
J: TRBJ1-2
V: TRBV14
D: TRBD1
DNA: TGTGCCAGCAGCCCCAGGGGGATCGGCTATGGCTACACCTTC
CDR3: CASSPRGIGYGYTF

size: NA
J: TRBJ2-2
V: TRBV7-2
D: TRBD2
DNA: TGTGCCAGCAGCTTAGCCGGGGGGGCCGGGGACACCGGGGAGCTGTTTTTT
CDR3: CASSLAGGAGDTGELFF

size: NA
J: TRBJ2-7
V: TRBV7-8
D: NA
DNA: TGTGCCAGCAGCATTTCCCCCCCGGGACCTTCTCCGGGGAGCTCCTACGAGCAGTACTTC
CDR3: CASSISPPGPSPGSSYEQYF

size: NA
J: TRBJ2-4
V: TRBV19
D: TRBD1
DNA: TGTGCCAGTAGCGGGGACAGAAAAAACATTCAGTACTTC
CDR3: CASSGDRKNIQYF

size: NA
J: TRBJ2-1
V: TRBV9
D: TRBD2
DNA: TGTGCCAGCAGCTCCCGACTAGCGGTCTACAATGAGCAGTTCTTC
CDR3: CASSSRLAVYNEQFF

size: once
J: TRBJ1-2
V: TRBV3-1/TRBV3-2
D: TRBD1
DNA: TGTGCCAGCAGCCAAACAGGGGATGGCTACACCTTC
CDR3: CASSQTGDGYTF

size: NA
J: TRBJ2-1
V: TRBV6-5
D: TRBD2
DNA: TGTGCCAGCAGTTACAGGACTAGCGGTTACAATGAGCAGTTCTTC
CDR3: CASSYRTSGYNEQFF